Detailed here is one T cell receptor (beta chain). This sample was taken from a study of blood T cell repertoires in COVID-19. The wider study: Samples came from the United States, Italy and Spain, spanning acute and convalescent COVID-19. PBMCs, B-cell-depleted T cells, or T cells were the source of the cDNA or gDNA that made up the material.

Germline V gene lookup returns CDR1 KGHSH and CDR2 LQKENI. The ends were cut back, 0 bases at V and 5 bases at J, with 13 bases in the middle. The CDR3 runs 15 residues. Per the study methods: The authors estimated nucleated cell counts from reference gene primer amplification. Profiled with immunoSEQ multiplex PCR; TCRdb holds only in-frame clones, not every one. The D gene and trimming were derived from the DNA, and the V and J assignments and clone size from that table. Of about 120,000 clones in the sample, about 86% were seen once. The sequence came from a woman in her fifties or sixties with acute or convalescent COVID-19. The sequencing input was peripheral blood. The J gene is TRBJ1-1, the V gene TRBV18; no definite D call. CDR3 DNA: TGTGCCAGCTCACCACCGAAAGGCCCGGAGACTGAAGCTTTCTTT. The encoded protein is CASSPPKGPETEAFF.